This section outlines one TCR beta chain sequence together with its context. This clonotype is considered medium-sized (0.01 to 0.1%). What this receptor recognizes is not known. One base away there is no much larger clone; base qualities are not given. After removal of 6 bases from V and 8 bases from J, the junction retains 8 bases not matched to a gene. Reading from cysteine to phenylalanine, the CDR3 counts 12 amino acids. CDR3 DNA is the only sequence kept; it has 36 bases, read in frame from the first base. Looking up the germline V gene (reference sequence) yields CDR1 DFQATT and CDR2 SNEGSKA. This record belongs to a study of glioma-infiltrating T cells (dated by TCRdb to about 2016). For the wider study: Sequencing of TCR alpha- and beta-chain repertoires was performed on glioma tissue, on non-neoplastic brain tissue, and on matched peripheral blood mononuclear cells. The paired cohort was made up of three low-grade glioma patients, eight or nine primary glioblastoma patients and three non-glioma patients who contributed non-neoplastic brain tissue. To measure divergence between tissue and blood T-cell populations, each tissue-infiltrating repertoire was compared with the peripheral blood repertoire of the same patient. What the research found in general, with its limitations: VJ-independent divergence between tissue and blood was found to be below expectation in non-neoplastic patients but above expectation in all gliomas, particularly low-grade gliomas. Group comparisons were based on small numbers of patients: three non-neoplastic, three low-grade glioma and 7 to 9 glioblastoma patients. Very few CDR3 sequences were found to be shared between tissue and blood, and this scarcity was attributed to high CDR3 diversity and limited sampling.

The iRepertoire nested amplicon-rescue multiplex PCR (arm-PCR) platform was used to amplify TCR alpha and beta CDR3 regions from RNA. For one-step reverse transcription and amplification, roughly 85-400 ng of tissue mRNA or PBMC total RNA was used as input. Following bead purification, Illumina adapters were added by a secondary multiplex PCR, and the libraries were gel-purified between 200 and 400 bp. Internal 6-nucleotide barcodes were carried by the libraries and were used for demultiplexing. Libraries were sequenced on an Illumina MiSeq with 2x220 or 2x250 nucleotide paired-end reads. In the source study's methods: Paired reads were merged with FLASH 1.2.11 and aligned to the GRCh37 human genome with BWA-MEM before extracting TRA and TRB reads. V and J assignment used an IMGT-derived reference of cassette sequences and CDR3 motifs that included pseudogenes. Three-frame translation of reads was performed, and productive CDR3s were defined as those with a C...FGXG motif and no stop codons. Clonotypes were defined as unique combinations of V-J cassette pair and CDR3 amino acid sequence. Filtering of reads was based on Hamming distance, with the threshold set by the sequence error rate of each sample in mapped regions. TCRdb itself trimmed the public reads at Q25 with fastp, ran MiXCR and retained productive beta chains. Every distinct CDR3 protein forms one entry, paired with its most common genes and DNA. The authors' filters were not applied to this entry. The sample table records about 22,000 distinct CDR3 sequences; 20% to 25% of these occur just once. Under 15% of the sample lies in the top ten.

The sample comprised glioma tissue, nonneoplastic brain tissue, or PBMCs (not recorded which). The sequence came from a human donor with low-grade glioma or glioblastoma, undergoing nonglioma brain surgery, or in good health (not recorded which). This sequence uses TRBV20-1 and TRBJ1-2; 8 bases in the junction line up with TRBD1. The nucleotide sequence is TGCAGTGCCATGAAGGGACAGGAGGGCTACACCTTC. Translated, this is CSAMKGQEGYTF.